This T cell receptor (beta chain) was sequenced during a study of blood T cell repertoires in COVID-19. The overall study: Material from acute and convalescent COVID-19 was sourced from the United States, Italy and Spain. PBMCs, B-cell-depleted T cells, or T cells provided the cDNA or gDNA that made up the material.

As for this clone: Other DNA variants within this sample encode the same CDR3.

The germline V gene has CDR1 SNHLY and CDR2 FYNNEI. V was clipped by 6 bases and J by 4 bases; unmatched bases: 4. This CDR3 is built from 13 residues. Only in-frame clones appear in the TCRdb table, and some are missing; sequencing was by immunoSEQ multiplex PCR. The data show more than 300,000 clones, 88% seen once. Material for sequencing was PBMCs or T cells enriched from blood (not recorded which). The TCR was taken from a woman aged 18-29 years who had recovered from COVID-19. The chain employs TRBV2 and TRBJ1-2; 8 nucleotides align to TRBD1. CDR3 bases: TGTGCCAGCAGCGGACAGGGAAGCTATGGCTACACCTTC. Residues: CASSGQGSYGYTF.